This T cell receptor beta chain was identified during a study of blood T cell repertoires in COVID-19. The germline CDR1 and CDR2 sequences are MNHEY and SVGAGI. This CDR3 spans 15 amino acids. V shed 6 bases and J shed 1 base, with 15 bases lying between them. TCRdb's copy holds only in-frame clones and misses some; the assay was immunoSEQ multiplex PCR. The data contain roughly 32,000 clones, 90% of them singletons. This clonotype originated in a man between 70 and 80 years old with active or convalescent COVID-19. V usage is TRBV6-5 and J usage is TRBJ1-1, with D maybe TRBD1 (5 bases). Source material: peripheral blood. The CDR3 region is CASSARWGRNTEAFF. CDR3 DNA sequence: TGTGCCAGCAGCGCCAGGTGGGGCAGGAACACTGAAGCTTTCTTT.